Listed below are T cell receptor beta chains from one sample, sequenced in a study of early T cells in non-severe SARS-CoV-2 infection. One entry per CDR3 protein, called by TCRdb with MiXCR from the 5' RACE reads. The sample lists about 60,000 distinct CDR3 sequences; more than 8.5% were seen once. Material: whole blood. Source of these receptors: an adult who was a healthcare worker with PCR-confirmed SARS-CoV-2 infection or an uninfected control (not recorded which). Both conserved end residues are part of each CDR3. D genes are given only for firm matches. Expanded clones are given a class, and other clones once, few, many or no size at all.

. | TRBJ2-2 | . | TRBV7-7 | TGTGCCAGCAGCTTAGATTGGACCGGGGAGCTGTTTTTT | CASSLDWTGELFF
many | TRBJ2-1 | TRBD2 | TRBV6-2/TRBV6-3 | TGTGCCAGCAGATATAATAGCGGGAGTGATCTTTACAATGAGCAGTTCTTC | CASRYNSGSDLYNEQFF
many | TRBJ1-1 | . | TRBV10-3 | TGTGCCATCACATTCCGGGACGAGAACACTGAAGCTTTCTTT | CAITFRDENTEAFF
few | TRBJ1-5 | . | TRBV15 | TGTGCCACCAGCAGAGATGGCCATACGAGGGAGCGTAACAATCAGCCCCAGCATTTT | CATSRDGHTRERNNQPQHF
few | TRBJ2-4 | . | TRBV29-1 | TGCAGCCCCGGCGGCAGGCAAAACATTCAGTACTTC | CSPGGRQNIQYF
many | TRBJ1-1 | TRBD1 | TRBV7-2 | TGTGCCAGCATAACCCAGGGGGCTAGGAACACTGAAGCTTTCTTT | CASITQGARNTEAFF
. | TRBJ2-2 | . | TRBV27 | TGTGCCAGCAAACCGGGACTCTCCAAAAACACCGGGGAGCTGTTTTTT | CASKPGLSKNTGELFF
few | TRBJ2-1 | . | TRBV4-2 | TGTGCCAGCAGCCAAGGGGTAAGAGACAATGAGCAGTTCTTC | CASSQGVRDNEQFF
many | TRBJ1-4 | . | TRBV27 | TGTGCCAGCAGTTTACCGGCAAAACTGTTTTTT | CASSLPAKLFF
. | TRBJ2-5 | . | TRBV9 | TGTGCCAGCAGCCCAAACCCGATTAGGGCAGAGACCCAGTACTTC | CASSPNPIRAETQYF
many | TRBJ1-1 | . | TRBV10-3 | TGTGCCATCAGTGAGTCCGAGACAAGCACTGAAGCTTTCTTT | CAISESETSTEAFF
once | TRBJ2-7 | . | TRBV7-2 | TGTGCCAGCAGCTTATCAGCGACCGCCTACGAGCAGTACTTC | CASSLSATAYEQYF
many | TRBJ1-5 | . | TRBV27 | TGTGCCAGCAGTTTTTTTATAAATCAGCCCCAGCATTTT | CASSFFINQPQHF
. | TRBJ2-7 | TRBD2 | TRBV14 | TGTGCCAGCAGCCGGGCTAGCGGGAGGCAGGAGCAGTACTTC | CASSRASGRQEQYF
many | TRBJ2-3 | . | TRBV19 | TGTGCCAGTAGTATGATTGGGGACTTCAGCACAGATACGCAGTATTTT | CASSMIGDFSTDTQYF
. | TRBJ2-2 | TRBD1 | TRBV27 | TGTGCCAGCAGTCCGAATGACAGGGTGTACACCGGGGAGCTGTTTTTT | CASSPNDRVYTGELFF
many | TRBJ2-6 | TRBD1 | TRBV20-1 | TGCAGTGCTAGATCTGGGACAGGGGGGTCTGGGGCCAACGTCCTGACTTTC | CSARSGTGGSGANVLTF
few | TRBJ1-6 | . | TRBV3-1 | TGTGCCAGCAGCCAAGCGGCTACGGAGGGGTCAGCCCGCTCCTATAATTCACCCCTCCACTTT | CASSQAATEGSARSYNSPLHF
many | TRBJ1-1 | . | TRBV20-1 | TGCAGTGCCGCCGAGGGAGGCACTGAAGCTTTCTTT | CSAAEGGTEAFF
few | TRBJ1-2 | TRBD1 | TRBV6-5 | TGTGCCAGCTTCTCAGGGGGAACCGGCTACACCTTC | CASFSGGTGYTF
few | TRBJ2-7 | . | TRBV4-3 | TGCGCCAGCAGCATCGCCAACCAGCGTAACTACGAGCAGTACTTC | CASSIANQRNYEQYF
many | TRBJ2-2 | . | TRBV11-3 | TGTGCCAGCAGCTTAACTCGGAGCTCGGGGGAGCTGTTTTTT | CASSLTRSSGELFF
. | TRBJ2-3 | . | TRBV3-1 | TGTGCCAGCAGCCAAGAAGGGAGCTCAGATACGCAGTATTTT | CASSQEGSSDTQYF
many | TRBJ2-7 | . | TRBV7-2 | TGTGCCAGCAGCCATGTCTACGAGCAGTACTTC | CASSHVYEQYF
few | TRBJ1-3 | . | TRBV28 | TGTGCCAGCAGTCCTCGGATTCAAACCCCTGGAAACACCATATATTTT | CASSPRIQTPGNTIYF
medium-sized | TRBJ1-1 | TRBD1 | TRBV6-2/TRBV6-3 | TGTGCCAGCAGTGTGGGACAGGGCGTACCTCAACGAGAAGCTTTCTTT | CASSVGQGVPQREAFF
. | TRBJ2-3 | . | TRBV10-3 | TGTGCCATCATGGGGCAGGGCACAGATACGCAGTATTTT | CAIMGQGTDTQYF
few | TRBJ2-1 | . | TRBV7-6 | TGTGCCAGCAGCTTAGTCGGGCAGGGGAGCTCCTACAATGAGCAGTTCTTC | CASSLVGQGSSYNEQFF
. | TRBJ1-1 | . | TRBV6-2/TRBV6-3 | TGTGCCAGCAGTTACTCGATACGGGGATCTGAAGCTTTCTTT | CASSYSIRGSEAFF
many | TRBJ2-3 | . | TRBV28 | TGTGCCAGCAGTTTCATTAGGAAGGGCCTGGACACAGATACGCAGTATTTT | CASSFIRKGLDTDTQYF
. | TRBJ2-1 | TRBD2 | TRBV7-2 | TGTGCCAGCAGCTTAACCCGACTAGCTGGTGAGCAGTTCTTC | CASSLTRLAGEQFF
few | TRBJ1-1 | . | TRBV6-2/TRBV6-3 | TGTGCCAGCAGCGGCCAAACAGGTCACACTGAAGCTTTCTTT | CASSGQTGHTEAFF
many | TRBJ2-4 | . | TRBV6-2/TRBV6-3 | TGTGCCAGCAGTTACTCTAAGGGAAAAAACATTCAGTACTTC | CASSYSKGKNIQYF
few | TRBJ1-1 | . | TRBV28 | TGTGCCAGCAGTTCCCAGAGGAGGGGGACATCGAACACTGAAGCTTTCTTT | CASSSQRRGTSNTEAFF
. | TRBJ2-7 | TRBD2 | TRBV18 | TGTGCCAGCTCACCCGGGGGGAACTCCTACGAGCAGTACTTC | CASSPGGNSYEQYF
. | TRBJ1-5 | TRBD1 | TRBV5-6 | TGTGCCAGCAGCTTGGGGACAGGGGGCAGGCAGCCCCAGCATTTT | CASSLGTGGRQPQHF
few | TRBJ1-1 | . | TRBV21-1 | TGTGCCAGCAGCAAAGTATACCGGGCTGAAGCTTTCTTT | CASSKVYRAEAFF
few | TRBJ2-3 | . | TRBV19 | TGTGCCAGTAGACGGACTCCACCGAAACACACAGATACGCAGTATTTT | CASRRTPPKHTDTQYF
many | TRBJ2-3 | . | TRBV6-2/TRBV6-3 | TGTGCCAGCTCACCGACGACAGATACGCAGTATTTT | CASSPTTDTQYF
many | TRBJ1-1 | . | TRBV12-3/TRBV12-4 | TGTGCCAGCAGTTTTGGCGCCCGCACTGAAGCTTTCTTT | CASSFGARTEAFF
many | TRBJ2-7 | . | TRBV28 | TGTGCCAGCAGCTATACGACAGAGCCGTACTTC | CASSYTTEPYF
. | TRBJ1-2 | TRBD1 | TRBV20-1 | TGCAGTGCTACCCCTGGTGGGACAGGGGGCGGCTATGGCTACACCTTC | CSATPGGTGGGYGYTF
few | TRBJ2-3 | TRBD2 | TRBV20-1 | TGCAGTGCCATACCGGCCAAGCGGGAGTGGTCAGATACGCAGTATTTT | CSAIPAKREWSDTQYF
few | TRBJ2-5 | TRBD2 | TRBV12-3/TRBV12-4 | TGTGCCAGCAGCCCCGGGACTAGCACCCTACAAGAGACCCAGTACTTC | CASSPGTSTLQETQYF
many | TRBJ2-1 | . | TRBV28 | TGTGCCAGCAGTCCGGCCGGGGGCGCCTACAATGAGCAGTTCTTC | CASSPAGGAYNEQFF
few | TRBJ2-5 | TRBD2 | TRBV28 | TGTGCCAGCAGTTTTATGTTGTCTTTCCGACTAGCGGGAGAACAAGAGACCCAGTACTTC | CASSFMLSFRLAGEQETQYF
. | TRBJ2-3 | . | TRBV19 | TGTGGCAGTAGTATAGTCGAGCGGGCGAGCACAGATACGCAGTATTTT | CGSSIVERASTDTQYF
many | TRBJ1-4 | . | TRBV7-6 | TGTGCCAGCAGTCGGGAGGGTTTAAGTGAAAAACTGTTTTTT | CASSREGLSEKLFF
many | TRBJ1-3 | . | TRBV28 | TGTGCCAGCAGTTTAGGTCAAGCGGGCAGCCGAAACACCATATATTTT | CASSLGQAGSRNTIYF
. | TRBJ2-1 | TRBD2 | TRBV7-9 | TGTGCCAGCAGCTCCGGGACTAGCGGTTCTCTTCGCTCCTACAATGAGCAGTTCTTC | CASSSGTSGSLRSYNEQFF
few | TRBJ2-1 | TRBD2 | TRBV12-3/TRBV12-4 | TGTGCCAGCAGTCCCCGGACTAGCGCATATGAGCAGTTCTTC | CASSPRTSAYEQFF
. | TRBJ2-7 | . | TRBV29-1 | TGCAGCGTTGAAGGGACATCGAATTCCTACGAGCAGTACTTC | CSVEGTSNSYEQYF
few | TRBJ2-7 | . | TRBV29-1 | TGCAGCGGGGGCACAGATTCCTACGAGCAGTACTTC | CSGGTDSYEQYF
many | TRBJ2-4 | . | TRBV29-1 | TGCAGCGTTGAGGAGGCGTCCGACATTCAGTACTTC | CSVEEASDIQYF
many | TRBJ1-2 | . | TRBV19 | TGTGCCAGTAGTATACCCGGAGCCGGGACCAAATATGGCTACACCTTC | CASSIPGAGTKYGYTF
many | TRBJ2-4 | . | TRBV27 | TGTGCCAGCAGTTCCCTAGGTTATGGACAGAAAAACATTCAGTACTTC | CASSSLGYGQKNIQYF
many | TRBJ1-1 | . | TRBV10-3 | TGTGCCATCAGTGATGTTTCTGCCGTCGGGAGGGCTTTCTTT | CAISDVSAVGRAFF
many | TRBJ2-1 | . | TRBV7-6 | TGTGCCAGCAGCTTAGTGGCTCGGGGTAGGGAGAATGAGCAGTTCTTC | CASSLVARGRENEQFF
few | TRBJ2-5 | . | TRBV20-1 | TGCAGTGCTGTCAACCGGGAGACCCAGTACTTC | CSAVNRETQYF
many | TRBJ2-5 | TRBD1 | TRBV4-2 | TGTGCCAGCAGCCAAGGGGACAGGGAGGGAATGGAGACCCAGTACTTC | CASSQGDREGMETQYF